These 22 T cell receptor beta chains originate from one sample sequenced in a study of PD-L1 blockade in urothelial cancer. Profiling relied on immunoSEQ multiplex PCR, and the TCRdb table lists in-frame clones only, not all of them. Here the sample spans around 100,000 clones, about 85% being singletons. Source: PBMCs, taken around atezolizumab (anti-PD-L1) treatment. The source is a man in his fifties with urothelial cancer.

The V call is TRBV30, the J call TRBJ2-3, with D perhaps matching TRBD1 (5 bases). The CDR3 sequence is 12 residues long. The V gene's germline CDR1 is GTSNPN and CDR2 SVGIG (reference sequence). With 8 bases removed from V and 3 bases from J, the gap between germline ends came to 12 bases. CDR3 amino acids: CALTQGTDTQYF. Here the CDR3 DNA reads TGTGCCCTAACCCAGGGAACAGATACGCAGTATTTT.

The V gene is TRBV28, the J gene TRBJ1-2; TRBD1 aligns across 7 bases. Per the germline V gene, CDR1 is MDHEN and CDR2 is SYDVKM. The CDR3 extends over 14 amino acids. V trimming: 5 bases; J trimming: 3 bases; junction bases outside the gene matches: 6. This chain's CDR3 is CASSEGAQHYGYTF. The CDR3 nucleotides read TGTGCCAGCAGTGAGGGGGCGCAACACTATGGCTACACCTTC.

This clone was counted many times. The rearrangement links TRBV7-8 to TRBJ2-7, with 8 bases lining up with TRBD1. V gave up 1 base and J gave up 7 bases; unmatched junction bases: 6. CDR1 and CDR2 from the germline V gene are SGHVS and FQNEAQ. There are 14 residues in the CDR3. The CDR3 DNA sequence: TGTGCCAGCAGCTTAGGGGACAGGCGAGAGGAGCAGTACTTC. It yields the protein CASSLGDRREEQYF.

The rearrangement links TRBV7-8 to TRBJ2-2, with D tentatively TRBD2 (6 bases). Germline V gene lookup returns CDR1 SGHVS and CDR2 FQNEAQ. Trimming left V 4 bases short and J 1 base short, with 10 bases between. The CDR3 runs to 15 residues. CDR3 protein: CASSSQAGNTGELFF. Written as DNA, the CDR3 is TGTGCCAGCAGCTCCCAAGCGGGGAACACCGGGGAGCTGTTTTTT.

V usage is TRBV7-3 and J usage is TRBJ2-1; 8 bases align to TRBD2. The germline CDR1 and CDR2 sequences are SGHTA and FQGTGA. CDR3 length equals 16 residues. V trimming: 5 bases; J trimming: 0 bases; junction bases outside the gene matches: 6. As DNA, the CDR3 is TGTGCCAGCAGCCAACTCAGCGGGAGCTCCTACAATGAGCAGTTCTTC. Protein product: CASSQLSGSSYNEQFF.

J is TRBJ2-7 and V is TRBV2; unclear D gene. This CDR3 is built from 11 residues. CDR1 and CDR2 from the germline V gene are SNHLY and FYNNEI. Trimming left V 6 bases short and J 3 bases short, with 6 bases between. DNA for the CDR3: TGTGCCAGCAGCCAGGACTACGAGCAGTACTTC. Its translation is CASSQDYEQYF.

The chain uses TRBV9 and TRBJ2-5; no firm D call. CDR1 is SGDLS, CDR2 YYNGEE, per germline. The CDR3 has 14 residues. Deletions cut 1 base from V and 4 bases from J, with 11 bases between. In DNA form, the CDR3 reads TGTGCCAGCAGCGTATCATTTCCAGGAGAGACCCAGTACTTC. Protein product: CASSVSFPGETQYF.

CDR3 loop: CSATGLVSDTQYF. In DNA, the CDR3 is TGCAGCGCCACGGGACTAGTTTCAGATACGCAGTATTTT. The chain links TRBV29-1 to TRBJ2-3, with 8 bases that match TRBD2. CDR1 is SQVTM, CDR2 ANQGSEA, per germline. The CDR3 length is 13 residues. The V gene end was trimmed by 7 bases and the J gene end by 4 bases; junction bases not matched to a gene: 7.

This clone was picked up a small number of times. In DNA, the CDR3 is TGTGCCAGCAGCCAGCGACGGGGCGAGCAGTACTTC. This gives the protein CASSQRRGEQYF. The rearrangement links TRBV11-3 to TRBJ2-7; tentatively, D is TRBD2 (5 bases). The CDR3 covers 12 residues. Germline CDR1 reads SGHNT; CDR2 reads YENEEA. V lost 5 bases to trimming and J lost 6 bases, with 11 bases between them.

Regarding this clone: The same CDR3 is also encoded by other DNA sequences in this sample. CDR3 in amino acids: CASSYRGDTEAFF. CDR3 DNA: TGTGCCAGCAGTTACCGCGGGGACACTGAAGCTTTCTTT. The chain carries TRBV6-5 and TRBJ1-1; no clear D. The germline V and J ends were trimmed by 2 bases and 3 bases, with 7 bases remaining between them. In germline, CDR1 is MNHEY, CDR2 SVGAGI. The CDR3 spans 13 residues.

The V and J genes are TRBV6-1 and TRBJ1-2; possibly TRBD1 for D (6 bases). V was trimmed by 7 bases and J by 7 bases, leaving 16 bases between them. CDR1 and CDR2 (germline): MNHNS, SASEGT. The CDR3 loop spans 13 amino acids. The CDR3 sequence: CASIKAGGSGYTF. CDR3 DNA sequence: TGTGCCAGCATTAAGGCGGGGGGCTCTGGCTACACCTTC.

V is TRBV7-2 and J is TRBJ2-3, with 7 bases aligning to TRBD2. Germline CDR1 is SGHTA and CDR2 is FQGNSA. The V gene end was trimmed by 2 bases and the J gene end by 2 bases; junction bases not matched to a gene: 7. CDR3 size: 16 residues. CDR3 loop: CASSLSASGSTDTQYF. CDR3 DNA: TGTGCCAGCAGCTTATCGGCTAGCGGATCCACAGATACGCAGTATTTT.

The CDR3 DNA reads as TGCGCCAGCAGCTGGGGGGGGATGAACACTGAAGCTTTCTTT. Translated, it gives CASSWGGMNTEAFF. The rearrangement joins TRBV5-1 to TRBJ1-1, with a tentative D call TRBD1 (5 bases). Germline V gene lookup returns CDR1 SGHRS and CDR2 YFSETQ. V was cut by 3 bases and J by 0 bases, with 9 bases left in between. The CDR3 extends over 14 amino acids.

The CDR3 DNA follows: TGTGCCTGGAGTGGCACCCAGCGGTCTGGCAATGAGCAGTTCTTC. This gives the protein CAWSGTQRSGNEQFF. The V call is TRBV30, the J call TRBJ2-1; TRBD2 is a possible D gene (5 bases). From germline, CDR1 is GTSNPN and CDR2 SVGIG (reference sequence). V lost 1 base, J lost 6 bases, and 16 bases lay in between. The length of the CDR3 is 15 residues.

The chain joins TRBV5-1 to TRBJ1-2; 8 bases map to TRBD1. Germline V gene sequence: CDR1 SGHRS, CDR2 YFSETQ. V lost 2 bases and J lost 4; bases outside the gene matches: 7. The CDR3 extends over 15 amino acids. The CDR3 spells CASSLTVGTGYGYTF. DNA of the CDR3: TGCGCCAGCAGCTTAACAGTTGGGACAGGCTATGGCTACACCTTC.

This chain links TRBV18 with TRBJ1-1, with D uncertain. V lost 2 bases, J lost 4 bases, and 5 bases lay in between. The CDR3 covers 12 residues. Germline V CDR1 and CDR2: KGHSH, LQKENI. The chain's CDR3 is CASSPRVTEAFF. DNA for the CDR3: TGTGCCAGCTCACCAAGAGTCACTGAAGCTTTCTTT. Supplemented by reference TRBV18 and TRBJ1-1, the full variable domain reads NAGVMQNPRHLVRRRGQEARLRCSPMKGHSHVYWYRQLPEEGLKFMVYLQKENIIDESGMPKERFSAEFPKEGPSILRIQQVVRGDSAAYFCASSPRVTEAFFGQGTRLTVV.

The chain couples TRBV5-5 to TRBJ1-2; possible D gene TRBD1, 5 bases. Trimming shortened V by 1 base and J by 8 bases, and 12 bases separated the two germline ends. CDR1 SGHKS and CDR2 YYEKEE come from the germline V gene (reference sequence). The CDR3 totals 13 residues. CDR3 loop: CASSLRQGGGYTF. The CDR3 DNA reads TGTGCCAGCAGCTTGCGGCAGGGAGGAGGCTACACCTTC.

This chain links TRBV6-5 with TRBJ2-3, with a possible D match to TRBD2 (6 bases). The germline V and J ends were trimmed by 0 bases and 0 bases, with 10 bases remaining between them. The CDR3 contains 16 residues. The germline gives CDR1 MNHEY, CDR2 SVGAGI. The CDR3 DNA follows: TGTGCCAGCAGTTACTCGTTAGCGGCTAGCACAGATACGCAGTATTTT. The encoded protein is CASSYSLAASTDTQYF.

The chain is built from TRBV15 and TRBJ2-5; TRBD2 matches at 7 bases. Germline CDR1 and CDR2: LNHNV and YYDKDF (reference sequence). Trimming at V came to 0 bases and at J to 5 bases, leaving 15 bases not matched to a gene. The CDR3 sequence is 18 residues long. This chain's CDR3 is CATSREQSGGSKRETQYF. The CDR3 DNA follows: TGTGCCACCAGCAGAGAGCAGTCGGGCGGGAGTAAACGGGAGACCCAGTACTTC.

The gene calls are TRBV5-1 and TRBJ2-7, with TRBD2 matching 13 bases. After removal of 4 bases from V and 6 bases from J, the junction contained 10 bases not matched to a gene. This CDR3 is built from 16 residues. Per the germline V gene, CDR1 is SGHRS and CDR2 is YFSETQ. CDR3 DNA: TGCGCCAGCAGCCCCGGGACTAGCGGGATTCGCGGCGAGCAGTACTTC. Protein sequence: CASSPGTSGIRGEQYF. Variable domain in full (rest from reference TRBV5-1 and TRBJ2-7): KAGVTQTPRYLIKTRGQQVTLSCSPISGHRSVSWYQQTPGQGLQFLFEYFSETQRNKGNFPGRFSGRQFSNSRSEMNVSTLELGDSALYLCASSPGTSGIRGEQYFGPGTRLTVT.

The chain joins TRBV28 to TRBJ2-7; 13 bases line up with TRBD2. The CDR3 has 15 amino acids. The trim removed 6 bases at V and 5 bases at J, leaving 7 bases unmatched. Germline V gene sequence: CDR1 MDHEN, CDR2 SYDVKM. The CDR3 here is CASSLLAGGNNEQYF. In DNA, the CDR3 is TGTGCCAGCAGCTTACTAGCGGGAGGGAACAACGAGCAGTACTTC.

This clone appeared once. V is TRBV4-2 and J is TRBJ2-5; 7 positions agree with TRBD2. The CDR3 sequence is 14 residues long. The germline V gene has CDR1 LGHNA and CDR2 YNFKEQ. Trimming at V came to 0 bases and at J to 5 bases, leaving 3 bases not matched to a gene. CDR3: CASSQDRRGETQYF. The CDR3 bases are TGTGCCAGCAGCCAAGATCGGCGGGGGGAGACCCAGTACTTC.